The clone carrying this T cell receptor (beta chain) was detected ten times or more. The entry originates in a study of blood T cells in healthy people across ages. A J-beta primer mix and a sample-barcoded 5' primer were used in a second PCR of about 7 to 12 cycles. One entry per CDR3 protein, called by TCRdb with MiXCR from the 5' RACE reads. The sample records some 1.7 million distinct CDR3 sequences, about 28% being singletons. V lost 4 bases, J lost 0 bases, and 10 bases lay in between. The CDR3 is 13 amino acids. Germline V gene sequence: CDR1 SQVTM, CDR2 ANQGSEA. Every sample gave at least 5 micrograms of total RNA when it was extracted.

The sequence came from a woman in her twenties or thirties in good health. What was sequenced was blood. This sequence joins TRBV29-1 and TRBJ2-7; D gene ambiguous. CDR3 residues: CSVAPTSSYEQYF. The CDR3 DNA is TGCAGCGTTGCCCCTACCAGCTCCTACGAGCAGTACTTC.